These 8 T cell receptor beta chains were sequenced from one sample in a study of T cell clusters in autoimmune cytopenias. Tens of thousands of genome equivalents of blood DNA were amplified for TRB. TRB was amplified by touch-down multiplex PCR, primer pools A and B combined. After re-calling the multiplex PCR reads, TCRdb lists one entry per CDR3 protein, DNA absent. The repertoire table contains under 3,000 distinct CDR3 sequences. These data were also filed under a second study, of T cell repertoires in aging, cancer and after chemotherapy.

Sequencing was done on a sample of peripheral blood. Receptors were obtained from a human donor with an autoimmune cytopenia or autoimmune hepatitis (not recorded which).

The CDR3 spells CASSYSQGDNYGYTF. The chain couples TRBV6-5 to TRBJ1-2; as DNA is missing, the TRBD1 call by TCRdb cannot be tested. Germline V gives CDR1 MNHEY, CDR2 SVGAGI. CDR3 size: 15 residues.

Measured by frequency, this clonotype is medium-sized. This rearrangement joins TRBV5-5 to TRBJ2-7; the D gene TCRdb calls, TRBD2, cannot be checked with no DNA. The V gene's germline CDR1 is SGHKS and CDR2 YYEKEE (reference sequence). The CDR3 is made up of 15 amino acids. This chain's CDR3 is CASSPLAGEVREQYF. Based on the CDR3 plus reference TRBV5-5 and TRBJ2-7, the full variable domain is DAGVTQSPTHLIKTRGQQVTLRCSPISGHKSVSWYQQVLGQGPQFIFQYYEKEERGRGNFPDRFSARQFPNYSSELNVNALLLGDSALYLCASSPLAGEVREQYFGPGTRLTVT.

The chain has TRBV19 and TRBJ1-1; the TRBD1 assignment by TCRdb is unverifiable without DNA. Germline CDR1 and CDR2: LNHDA and SQIVND (reference sequence). This CDR3 region has 13 residues. The CDR3 region is CASRTRGNTEAFF.

This clonotype counts as large by frequency. The rearrangement links TRBV11-1 to TRBJ2-1. This CDR3 comprises 12 residues. The germline V gene encodes CDR1 SGHAT and CDR2 FQDESV (reference sequence). CDR3 sequence: CASSAEFNEQFF. Using reference TRBV11-1 and TRBJ2-1 for the parts outside the CDR3, the full variable domain is EAEVAQSPRYKITEKSQAVAFWCDPISGHATLYWYRQILGQGPELLVQFQDESVVDDSQLPKDRFSAERLKGVDSTLKIQPAELGDSAMYLCASSAEFNEQFFGPGTRLTVL.

This clonotype is deemed medium-sized by its frequency. The chain employs TRBV29-1 and TRBJ2-1; as DNA is missing, the TRBD2 call by TCRdb cannot be tested. The CDR3 spans 11 residues. Germline CDR1 reads SQVTM; CDR2 reads ANQGSEA. CDR3 in amino acids: CSVEKMGLRFF.

Judged by frequency, this clonotype is medium-sized. This chain's CDR3 is CASSSQGSRYEQYF. V and J are TRBV6-2 or TRBV6-3 and TRBJ2-7. CDR3 length: 14 amino acids. CDR1 and CDR2 (germline): MNHEY, SVGEGT.

This clonotype is deemed medium-sized by its frequency. The chain joins TRBV5-5 to TRBJ2-3; the D gene TCRdb calls, TRBD1, cannot be checked with no DNA. Germline V gene data show CDR1 as SGHKS and CDR2 as YYEKEE (reference sequence). This CDR3 is built from 16 residues. CDR3 sequence: CASSLIRGQYTDTQYF.

V is TRBV15 and J is TRBJ2-3. Per germline, CDR1 LNHNV and CDR2 YYDKDF (reference sequence). This CDR3 is 14 amino acids long. The CDR3 region is CATSRDEATDTQYF.